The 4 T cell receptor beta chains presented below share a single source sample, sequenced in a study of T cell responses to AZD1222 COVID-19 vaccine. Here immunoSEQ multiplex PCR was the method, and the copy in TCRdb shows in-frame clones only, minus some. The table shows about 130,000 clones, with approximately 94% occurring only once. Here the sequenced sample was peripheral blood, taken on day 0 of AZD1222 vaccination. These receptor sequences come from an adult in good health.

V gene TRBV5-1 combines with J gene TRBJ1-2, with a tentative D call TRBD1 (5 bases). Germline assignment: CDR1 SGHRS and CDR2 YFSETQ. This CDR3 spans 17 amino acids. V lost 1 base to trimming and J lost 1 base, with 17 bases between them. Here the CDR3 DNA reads TGCGCCAGCAGCTTGTCAGGGCCTCTTAATGGTAACTATGGCTACACCTTC. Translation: CASSLSGPLNGNYGYTF. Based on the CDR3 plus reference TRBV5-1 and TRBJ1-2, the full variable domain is KAGVTQTPRYLIKTRGQQVTLSCSPISGHRSVSWYQQTPGQGLQFLFEYFSETQRNKGNFPGRFSGRQFSNSRSEMNVSTLELGDSALYLCASSLSGPLNGNYGYTFGSGTRLTVV.

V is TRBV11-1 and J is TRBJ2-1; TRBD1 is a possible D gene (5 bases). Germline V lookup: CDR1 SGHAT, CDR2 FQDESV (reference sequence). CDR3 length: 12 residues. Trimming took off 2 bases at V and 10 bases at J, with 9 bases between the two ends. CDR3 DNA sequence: TGTGCCAGCAGCTTACAGGGTCGGGAGCAGTTCTTC. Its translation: CASSLQGREQFF.

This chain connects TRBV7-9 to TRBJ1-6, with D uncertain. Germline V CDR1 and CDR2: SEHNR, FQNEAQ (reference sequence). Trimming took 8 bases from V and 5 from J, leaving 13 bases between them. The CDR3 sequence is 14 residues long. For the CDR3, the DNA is TGTGCCAGCTCCCCAGAGATCAATAATTCACCCCTCCACTTT. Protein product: CASSPEINNSPLHF.

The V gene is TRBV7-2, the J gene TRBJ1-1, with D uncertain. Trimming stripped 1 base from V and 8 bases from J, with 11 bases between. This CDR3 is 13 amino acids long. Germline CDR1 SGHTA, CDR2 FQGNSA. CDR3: CASSLVGSREAFF. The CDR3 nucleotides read TGTGCCAGCAGCTTAGTGGGCAGTAGAGAAGCTTTCTTT. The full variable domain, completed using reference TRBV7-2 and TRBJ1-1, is GAGVSQSPSNKVTEKGKDVELRCDPISGHTALYWYRQSLGQGLEFLIYFQGNSAPDKSGLPSDRFSAERTGGSVSTLTIQRTQQEDSAVYLCASSLVGSREAFFGQGTRLTVV.